This record looks at one TCR beta chain sequence and its context. Germline V CDR1 and CDR2: KGHSH, LQKENI. The CDR3 is 14 amino acids. V was clipped by 1 base and J by 4 bases, with 11 bases between them. In the source study's methods: Reference gene primers were amplified, and this amplification served to estimate nucleated cell counts. TCRdb keeps only in-frame clones here, not all; method: immunoSEQ multiplex PCR. V and J calls and clone size are as listed in that table; D and trimming were resolved from the DNA. This table has tens of thousands of clones, approximately 80% appearing once. These data belong to a study of blood T cell repertoires in COVID-19. Across the whole study: The United States, Italy and Spain were the sources of the acute and convalescent COVID-19 samples. T cells, B-cell-depleted T cells, or PBMCs supplied cDNA or gDNA.

This sequence originates from a human donor in a cohort sampled during active COVID-19. The chain links TRBV18 to TRBJ2-7; maybe TRBD1 (5 bases). Sequencing used peripheral blood. The CDR3: CASSPQQGSYEQYF. For the CDR3, the DNA is TGTGCCAGCTCACCACAGCAGGGTTCGTACGAGCAGTACTTC.